These 11 T cell receptor beta chains were sequenced from one sample in a study of blood T cell repertoires in COVID-19 (dated by TCRdb to the early 2020s). The library came from the immunoSEQ multiplex PCR assay. The table was pulled from immuneACCESS by TCRdb, which kept in-frame rearrangements only. Such tables lose some clones; where checked, under half of the loss comes from unresolved V genes, and the rest has no known cause. In this sample the table shows about 140,000 clones, 65% to 90% of which occur a single time. The ten biggest clones cover less than 3% of the sample. Input material: peripheral blood. Every receptor here comes from a man in his forties or fifties with acute or convalescent COVID-19.

V and J are TRBV7-8 and TRBJ2-2; 9 nucleotides agree with TRBD1. Germline assignment: CDR1 SGHVS and CDR2 FQNEAQ. After removal of 3 bases from V and 4 bases from J, the junction contained 9 bases not matched to a gene. This CDR3 has 17 amino acids. CDR3 nucleotides: TGTGCCAGCAGCTTGGGACGACAGGGGGGGACCACCGGGGAGCTGTTTTTT. Amino acid sequence: CASSLGRQGGTTGELFF.

The chain joins TRBV18 to TRBJ2-3; D unclear. V was trimmed by 1 base and J by 5 bases, leaving 13 bases between them. This CDR3 spans 15 amino acids. Germline V gene sequence: CDR1 KGHSH, CDR2 LQKENI. This CDR3 is CASSPRPTSGDTQYF. In DNA, the CDR3 is TGTGCCAGCTCACCACGGCCAACATCTGGAGATACGCAGTATTTT. Variable domain in full (rest from reference TRBV18 and TRBJ2-3): NAGVMQNPRHLVRRRGQEARLRCSPMKGHSHVYWYRQLPEEGLKFMVYLQKENIIDESGMPKERFSAEFPKEGPSILRIQQVVRGDSAAYFCASSPRPTSGDTQYFGPGTRLTVL.

This clone showed up just once. The sample carries other DNA sequences with the same CDR3. This chain links TRBV9 with TRBJ1-5; perhaps TRBD1 as D (6 bases). V dropped 0 bases and J dropped 2 bases, with 6 bases sitting between them. Germline V gene lookup returns CDR1 SGDLS and CDR2 YYNGEE. The CDR3 is made up of 14 amino acids. The CDR3: CASSVAGGNQPQHF. The CDR3 DNA follows: TGTGCCAGCAGCGTAGCAGGGGGCAATCAGCCCCAGCATTTT.

The chain links TRBV5-1 to TRBJ1-2; weak D call: TRBD1 (6 bases). The V and J ends lost 4 bases and 1 base respectively, with 20 bases between them. Germline V gene lookup returns CDR1 SGHRS and CDR2 YFSETQ. This CDR3 spans 17 amino acids. The CDR3 DNA reads as TGCGCCAGCAGCCTCAGACGGACAGTTTGGGATAACTATGGCTACACCTTC. Translating gives CASSLRRTVWDNYGYTF.

This clone was detected only a few times. This CDR3 is CASSLGRQNTEAFF. The CDR3 bases are TGTGCCAGCAGCTTAGGCCGACAGAACACTGAAGCTTTCTTT. This chain joins TRBV7-3 and TRBJ1-1; D remains ambiguous. The CDR3 length is 14 residues. The V end lost 2 bases, the J end lost 1 base, and 8 bases lay between the germline ends. Germline CDR1 and CDR2: SGHTA and FQGTGA.

The chain is built from TRBV12-3 or TRBV12-4 and TRBJ2-7; no firm D call. Trimming pared 2 bases from V and 1 base from J, leaving 6 bases between. The CDR3 spans 13 residues. This CDR3 reads CASSLLTSYEQYF. The CDR3 DNA follows: TGTGCCAGCAGTTTATTGACATCCTACGAGCAGTACTTC.

The chain employs TRBV27 and TRBJ2-5; the D gene is possibly TRBD1 (7 bases). CDR1 and CDR2 (germline): MNHEY, SMNVEV (reference sequence). CDR3 length equals 15 residues. V lost 5 bases and J 5 bases, leaving 18 bases between the germline ends. This CDR3 is CASSGTGVGGETQYF. CDR3 nucleotide sequence: TGTGCCAGCAGTGGAACAGGGGTCGGAGGGGAGACCCAGTACTTC.

The chain couples TRBV4-1 to TRBJ1-5; D gene unclear. Germline V lookup: CDR1 MGHRA, CDR2 YSYEKL. Between the trimmed V and J ends, which lost 2 bases and 5 bases, there was a span of 7 bases. The CDR3 contains 13 residues. The CDR3 nucleotides read TGCGCCAGCAGCCAACCCGGGTATCAGCCCCAGCATTTT. It yields the protein CASSQPGYQPQHF.

A few counts support this clone. The chain recombines TRBV6-6 with TRBJ2-2, with D perhaps TRBD1 (5 bases). CDR3 length: 14 amino acids. The V and J ends lost 6 bases and 7 bases respectively, with 15 bases between them. Per the germline V gene, CDR1 is MNHNY and CDR2 is SVGAGI (reference sequence). The CDR3 DNA is TGTGCCAGCAGATCCTCCACAGGTTACGGGGAGCTGTTTTTT. Protein sequence: CASRSSTGYGELFF.

V usage is TRBV24-1 and J usage is TRBJ2-3; 12 bases agree with TRBD2. The V gene end was trimmed by 2 bases and the J gene end by 1 base; junction bases not matched to a gene: 0. Germline CDR1 is KGHDR and CDR2 is SFDVKD. The CDR3 runs 16 residues. For the CDR3, the DNA is TGTGCCACCAGTGATTGGACTAGCGGGGGCACAGATACGCAGTATTTT. Translating it yields CATSDWTSGGTDTQYF.

The gene calls are TRBV12-5 and TRBJ2-2; 9 nucleotides line up with TRBD1. V lost 5 bases and J lost 4; bases outside the gene matches: 8. CDR1 and CDR2 (germline): LGHNT, FRNRAP. This CDR3 region has 16 residues. Written as DNA, the CDR3 is TGTGCTAGTGGTCCCCCGACAGGGGGTTTCACCGGGGAGCTGTTTTTT. Protein sequence: CASGPPTGGFTGELFF.